This record looks at one T cell receptor (beta chain) sequence and its context. This clonotype was counted between two and nine times. There is no known antigen for this receptor. No base quality values were provided; no much bigger clone lies one nucleotide off. This sample was included in a study of CD8 T cells in ankylosing spondylitis (dated by TCRdb to 2016 to 2017). Some background on the complete study: The study profiled T cell receptor beta repertoires in healthy donors and ankylosing spondylitis patients to find disease-linked TCR variants. The whole study cohort included some 100 healthy donors and some 27 ankylosing spondylitis patients. Peripheral blood was sampled, and synovial fluid was also collected from ankylosing spondylitis patients.

TCRdb lists the instrument as Illumina HiSeq 2500. Quantitative 5'-RACE with molecular barcodes was used to prepare TCR beta libraries. From the authors' description of their analysis: A new computational method, built on a probabilistic model of VDJ rearrangement, was used to identify disease-linked TCR variants. TCRdb reprocessed the public reads (quality trimming at Q25 with fastp, clone calling with MiXCR) and kept in-frame beta chains. Here each entry gathers all rows of one CDR3 protein and keeps the most common genes and DNA. TCRdb assigned the V and J calls; the authors' analysis was not used. A total of approximately 250,000 distinct CDR3 sequences appear in this sample, roughly 32% of them only once. The ten largest clones add up to 4% to 5% of the sample. Broad study findings and their caveats: The disease-linked clones showed a CD8+ phenotype and occurred at relatively low frequencies in peripheral blood. Some of the motif variants had been reported before in the synovial fluid and blood of reactive arthritis patients, a finding that suggests common disease-initiation mechanisms. Blood from ankylosing spondylitis patients appeared to be characterized by a TCR beta motif composed of roughly eight highly homologous amino acid variants. According to the report, matched synovial fluid samples from ankylosing spondylitis patients were significantly enriched for the disease-linked clones.

Sequenced sample: blood, either unsorted or a sorted T cell fraction (not recorded which). This clonotype was obtained from a male donor with ankylosing spondylitis or in good health (not recorded which).

The CDR3 region has the sequence CSASGGNNYGYTF. The nucleotide sequence reads TGCAGTGCCAGTGGAGGGAATAACTATGGCTACACCTTC. This chain is built from TRBV20-1 and TRBJ1-2; no D gene can be assigned with confidence. CDR1 and CDR2 were assigned from the germline V gene (reference sequence) as DFQATT and SNEGSKA. V is pared back by 6 bases and J by 1 base, with 12 bases lying between the germline termini. The CDR3 holds 13 amino acids from the cysteine to the phenylalanine. Here the CDR3 DNA is all that survives: 39 bases in frame from base 1.